The 16 T cell receptor beta chains below all came from one sample that was sequenced in a study of cytomegalovirus exposure and HLA in healthy donors. PCR involved 60 Vbeta and 13 Jbeta primers. Sequenced by immunoSEQ multiplex PCR; TCRdb stores in-frame clones only, minus some. The sample yields 95,000 to 150,000 clones, around four fifths seen once. Specimen: PBMCs. The receptors were gathered from a woman between 40 and 55 years old in good health and CMV-seronegative.

The V call is TRBV9, the J call TRBJ1-4; 7 nucleotides match TRBD1. Germline V CDR1 and CDR2: SGDLS, YYNGEE. With V trimmed by 0 bases and J by 1 base, 0 bases remained unmatched. The CDR3 sequence is 15 residues long. DNA of the CDR3: TGTGCCAGCAGCGTAGGACAGGGAACTAATGAAAAACTGTTTTTT. Translated: CASSVGQGTNEKLFF.

The genes are TRBV18 and TRBJ1-4, with D maybe TRBD1 (6 bases). Germline V CDR1 and CDR2: KGHSH, LQKENI. The V and J ends lost 5 bases and 5 bases respectively, with 15 bases between them. The length of the CDR3 is 15 residues. CDR3 nucleotide sequence: TGTGCCAGCTCATCCACGGACAGAATAAATGAAAAACTGTTTTTT. As protein: CASSSTDRINEKLFF. Combining the CDR3 with reference TRBV18 and TRBJ1-4 gives the whole variable domain NAGVMQNPRHLVRRRGQEARLRCSPMKGHSHVYWYRQLPEEGLKFMVYLQKENIIDESGMPKERFSAEFPKEGPSILRIQQVVRGDSAAYFCASSSTDRINEKLFFGSGTQLSVL.

Comment on this clone: At one end, the junction sequence differs from germline, possibly due to a read error. V is TRBV25-1 and J is TRBJ2-3; no definite D call. Germline CDR1 is MGHDK and CDR2 is SYGVNS. This CDR3 is built from 13 residues. CDR3 region: CASVRLGTDAQYF. Here the CDR3 DNA reads TGTGCCAGCGTCCGCTTAGGCACAGATGCGCAGTATTTT.

This clone has more than one count but fewer than ten. V usage is TRBV7-9 and J usage is TRBJ2-1, with TRBD2 matching 7 bases. The length of the CDR3 is 15 residues. Trimming at V came to 1 base and at J to 8 bases, leaving 8 bases not matched to a gene. Germline assignment: CDR1 SEHNR and CDR2 FQNEAQ (reference sequence). CDR3 region: CASSLVVGGPDEQFF. The CDR3 DNA reads TGTGCCAGCAGCTTAGTAGTGGGAGGGCCAGATGAGCAGTTCTTC. Filled out from reference TRBV7-9 and TRBJ2-1, the complete variable domain reads DTGVSQNPRHKITKRGQNVTFRCDPISEHNRLYWYRQTLGQGPEFLTYFQNEAQLEKSRLLSDRFSAERPKGSFSTLEIQRTEQGDSAMYLCASSLVVGGPDEQFFGPGTRLTVL.

CDR3 protein: CASSLRSKTYEQYF. CDR3 DNA: TGCGCCAGCAGCTTGCGGTCCAAAACCTACGAGCAGTACTTC. This chain connects TRBV4-3 to TRBJ2-7; D is unclear. The V end was cut by 5 bases, the J end by 2 bases, with 13 bases between. Germline CDR1 LGHNA, CDR2 YSLEER. CDR3 length: 14 residues.

This clone was picked up one time. V is TRBV5-1 and J is TRBJ2-3; no firm D call. Trimming left V 4 bases short and J 4 bases short, with 16 bases between. Germline values: CDR1 SGHRS, CDR2 YFSETQ. The CDR3 is made up of 15 amino acids. The CDR3 bases are TGCGCCAGCAGCCCCGAGACTCGGCGGCCAGATACGCAGTATTTT. As protein: CASSPETRRPDTQYF.

J is TRBJ2-7 and V is TRBV4-2, with D unresolved. The CDR3 runs to 15 residues. V lost 5 bases to trimming and J lost 0 bases, with 14 bases between them. The germline CDR1 and CDR2 sequences are LGHNA and YNFKEQ. CDR3 amino acids: CASSYDLGYSYEQYF. The CDR3 coding sequence is TGTGCCAGCAGCTACGATCTGGGCTACTCCTACGAGCAGTACTTC.

This clone was counted a few times. This chain uses TRBV18 with TRBJ1-5; 12 nucleotides line up with TRBD1. J lost 8 bases, V lost 3 bases, and 11 bases had no gene match. Germline lookup yields CDR1 KGHSH and CDR2 LQKENI. CDR3 length: 17 residues. The CDR3: CASSPKGQGAGREPQHF. The CDR3 region has the DNA TGTGCCAGCTCACCCAAGGGACAGGGGGCAGGAAGGGAGCCCCAGCATTTT.

The V call is TRBV4-2, the J call TRBJ2-7, with D possibly being TRBD1 (8 bases). V was pared by 3 bases and J by 7 bases, with 13 bases between. Germline CDR1 and CDR2: LGHNA and YNFKEQ. The CDR3 runs 13 residues. CDR3 loop: CASSQKQGGEQYF. The CDR3 bases are TGTGCCAGCAGCCAGAAACAGGGGGGGGAGCAGTACTTC.

The rearrangement links TRBV6-1 to TRBJ2-1; 10 bases agree with TRBD2. The CDR3 is 15 residues long. V lost 1 base and J lost 8; bases outside the gene matches: 5. Germline CDR1 and CDR2: MNHNS and SASEGT. Written as DNA, the CDR3 is TGTGCCAGCAGTGAAGGAAGGACTAGCGGTCATGAGCAGTTCTTC. Translated: CASSEGRTSGHEQFF.

This chain joins TRBV5-6 and TRBJ2-5, with unresolved D. This CDR3 region has 13 residues. V lost 2 bases to trimming and J lost 7 bases, with 12 bases between them. The germline gives CDR1 SGHDT, CDR2 YYEEEE. DNA for the CDR3: TGTGCCAGCAGCTTCGCCGGAGTAATGACCCAGTACTTC. It specifies CASSFAGVMTQYF.

This chain joins TRBV5-1 and TRBJ2-7; unclear D gene. The CDR3 totals 13 residues. Germline V gene data show CDR1 as SGHRS and CDR2 as YFSETQ. V lost 0 bases and J lost 3, with 7 bases in between. In DNA form, the CDR3 reads TGCGCCAGCAGCTTGGAAGCTAGCTACGAGCAGTACTTC. It encodes CASSLEASYEQYF.

Concerning this clone itself: One end of the junction is discordant with germline, which a read error may explain. V and J are TRBV5-1 and TRBJ2-1, with D perhaps matching TRBD1 (5 bases). Germline V gene data show CDR1 as SGHRS and CDR2 as YFSETQ. This CDR3 is 15 amino acids long. CDR3 sequence: CAGSLDGASGYEQFF. CDR3 coding DNA: TGCGCCGGCAGCTTGGATGGGGCTAGTGGGTATGAGCAGTTCTTC.

The chain is built from TRBV5-6 and TRBJ2-1, with D possibly being TRBD1 (5 bases). V lost 4 bases to trimming and J lost 4 bases, with 9 bases between them. The CDR3 sequence is 13 residues long. The germline V gene has CDR1 SGHDT and CDR2 YYEEEE. The CDR3 bases are TGTGCCAGCAGCCAGGACATGTACAATGAGCAGTTCTTC. Amino acids: CASSQDMYNEQFF.

The rearrangement uses TRBV7-3 and TRBJ1-4; weak D call: TRBD1 (6 bases). This CDR3 spans 14 amino acids. From germline, CDR1 is SGHTA and CDR2 FQGTGA. V shed 1 base and J shed 10 bases, with 13 bases lying between them. This chain's CDR3 is CASSLIPGDGKLFF. DNA for the CDR3: TGTGCCAGCAGCTTAATCCCAGGGGATGGAAAACTGTTTTTT.

In its sample, this clone was seen a few times. The chain is built from TRBV18 and TRBJ2-5, with TRBD1 as a possible D gene (6 bases). Germline CDR1 reads KGHSH; CDR2 reads LQKENI. The CDR3 consists of 13 residues. V lost 3 bases and J lost 7, with 12 bases in between. CDR3 protein: CASSPDSLGTQYF. CDR3 DNA sequence: TGTGCCAGCTCACCGGACAGCCTTGGGACCCAGTACTTC. The whole variable domain, remainder taken from reference TRBV18 and TRBJ2-5, is NAGVMQNPRHLVRRRGQEARLRCSPMKGHSHVYWYRQLPEEGLKFMVYLQKENIIDESGMPKERFSAEFPKEGPSILRIQQVVRGDSAAYFCASSPDSLGTQYFGPGTRLLVL.